This T cell receptor (beta chain) was captured by sequencing in a study of blood T cell repertoires in COVID-19. There are 14 residues in the CDR3. Deletions cut 5 bases from V and 2 bases from J, with 12 bases between. Germline CDR1 and CDR2: SGHAT and FQNNGV. Sequencing used immunoSEQ multiplex PCR; TCRdb keeps in-frame clones, though not all of them. Of around 300,000 clones listed, almost 90% are singletons. The chain recombines TRBV11-2 with TRBJ2-5, with D hard to call. Material for sequencing was PBMCs or T cells enriched from blood (not recorded which). The source of this sequence is a woman aged 18-29 years with acute COVID-19. The CDR3 spells CASSKAARQETQYF. CDR3 sequence (DNA): TGTGCCAGCAGCAAAGCTGCCCGACAAGAGACCCAGTACTTC.